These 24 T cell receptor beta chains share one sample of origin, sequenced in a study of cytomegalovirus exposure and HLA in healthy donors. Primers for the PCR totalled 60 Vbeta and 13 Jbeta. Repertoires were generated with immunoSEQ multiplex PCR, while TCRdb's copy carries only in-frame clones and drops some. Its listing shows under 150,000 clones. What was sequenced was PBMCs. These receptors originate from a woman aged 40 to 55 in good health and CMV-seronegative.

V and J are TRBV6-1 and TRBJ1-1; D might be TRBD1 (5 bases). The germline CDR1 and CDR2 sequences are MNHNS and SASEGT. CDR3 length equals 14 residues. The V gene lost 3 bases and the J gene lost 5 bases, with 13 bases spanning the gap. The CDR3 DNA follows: TGTGCCAGCAGTGATTGGGGGGTTGGTACTGAAGCTTTCTTT. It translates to CASSDWGVGTEAFF.

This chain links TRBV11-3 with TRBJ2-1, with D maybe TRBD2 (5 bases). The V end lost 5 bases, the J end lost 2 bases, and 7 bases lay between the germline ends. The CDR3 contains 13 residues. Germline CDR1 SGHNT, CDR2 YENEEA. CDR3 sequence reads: CASSPRAYNEQFF. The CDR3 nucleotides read TGTGCCAGCAGCCCGCGGGCCTACAATGAGCAGTTCTTC.

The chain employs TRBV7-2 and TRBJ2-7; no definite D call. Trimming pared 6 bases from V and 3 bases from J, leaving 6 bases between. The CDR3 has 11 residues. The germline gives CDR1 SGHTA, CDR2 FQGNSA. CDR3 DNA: TGTGCCAGCAGGAACTACTACGAGCAGTACTTC. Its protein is CASRNYYEQYF. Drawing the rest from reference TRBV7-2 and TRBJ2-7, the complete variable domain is GAGVSQSPSNKVTEKGKDVELRCDPISGHTALYWYRQSLGQGLEFLIYFQGNSAPDKSGLPSDRFSAERTGGSVSTLTIQRTQQEDSAVYLCASRNYYEQYFGPGTRLTVT.

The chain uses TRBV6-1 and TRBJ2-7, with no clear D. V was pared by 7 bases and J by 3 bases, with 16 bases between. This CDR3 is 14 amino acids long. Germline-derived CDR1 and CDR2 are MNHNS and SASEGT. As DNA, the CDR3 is TGTGCCAGCACTATCTACAGCCAAGGCTACGAGCAGTACGTC. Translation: CASTIYSQGYEQYV.

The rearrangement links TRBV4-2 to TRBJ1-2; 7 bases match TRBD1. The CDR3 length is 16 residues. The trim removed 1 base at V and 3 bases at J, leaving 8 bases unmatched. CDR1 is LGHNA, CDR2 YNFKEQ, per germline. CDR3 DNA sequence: TGTGCCAGCAGCCAAGTAGGGGCAGGGGGTCACTATGGCTACACCTTC. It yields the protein CASSQVGAGGHYGYTF.

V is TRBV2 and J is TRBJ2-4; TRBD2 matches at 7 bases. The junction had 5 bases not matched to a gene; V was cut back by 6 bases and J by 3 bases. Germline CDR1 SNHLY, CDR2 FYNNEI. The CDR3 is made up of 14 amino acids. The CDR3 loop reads CASRAPGGKNIQYF. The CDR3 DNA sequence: TGTGCCAGCAGGGCCCCGGGGGGCAAAAACATTCAGTACTTC.

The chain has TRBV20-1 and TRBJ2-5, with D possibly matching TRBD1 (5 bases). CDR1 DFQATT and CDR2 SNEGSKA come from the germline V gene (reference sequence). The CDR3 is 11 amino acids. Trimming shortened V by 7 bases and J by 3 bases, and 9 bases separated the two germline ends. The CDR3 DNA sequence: TGCAGTGGGACACTCGAAGAGACCCAGTACTTC. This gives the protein CSGTLEETQYF.

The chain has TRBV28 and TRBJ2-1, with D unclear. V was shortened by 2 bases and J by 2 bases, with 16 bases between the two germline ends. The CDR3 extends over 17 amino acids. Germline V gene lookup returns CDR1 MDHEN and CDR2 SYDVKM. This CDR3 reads CASSLTGSVSTYNEQFF. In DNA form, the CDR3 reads TGTGCCAGCAGTTTAACCGGGTCCGTGTCCACCTACAATGAGCAGTTCTTC. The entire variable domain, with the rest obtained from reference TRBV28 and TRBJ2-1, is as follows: DVKVTQSSRYLVKRTGEKVFLECVQDMDHENMFWYRQDPGLGLRLIYFSYDVKMKEKGDIPEGYSVSREKKERFSLILESASTNQTSMYLCASSLTGSVSTYNEQFFGPGTRLTVL.

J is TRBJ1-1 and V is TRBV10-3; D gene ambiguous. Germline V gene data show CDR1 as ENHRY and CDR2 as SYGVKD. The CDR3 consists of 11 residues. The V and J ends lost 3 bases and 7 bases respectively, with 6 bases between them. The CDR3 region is CAISEAREAFF. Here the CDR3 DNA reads TGTGCCATCAGTGAAGCCCGTGAAGCTTTCTTT.

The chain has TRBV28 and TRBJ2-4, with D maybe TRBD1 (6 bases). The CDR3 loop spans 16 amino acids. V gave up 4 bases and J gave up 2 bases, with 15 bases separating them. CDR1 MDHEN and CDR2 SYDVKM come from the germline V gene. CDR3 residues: CASSSLTGNTKNIQYF. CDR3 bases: TGTGCCAGCAGTTCCTTAACAGGGAATACCAAAAACATTCAGTACTTC.

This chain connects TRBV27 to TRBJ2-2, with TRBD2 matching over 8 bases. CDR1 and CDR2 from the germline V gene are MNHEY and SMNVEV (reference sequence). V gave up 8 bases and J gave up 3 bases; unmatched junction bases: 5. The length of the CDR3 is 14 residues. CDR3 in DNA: TGTGCCAGCCGGGGGGGGGATTACACCGGGGAGCTGTTTTTT. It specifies CASRGGDYTGELFF.

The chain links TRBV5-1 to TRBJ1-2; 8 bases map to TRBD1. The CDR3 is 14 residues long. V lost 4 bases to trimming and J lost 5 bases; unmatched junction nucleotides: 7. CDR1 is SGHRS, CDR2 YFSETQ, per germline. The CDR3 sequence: CASSPRTGSYGYTF. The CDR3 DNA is TGCGCCAGCAGCCCCCGGACAGGGTCTTATGGCTACACCTTC.

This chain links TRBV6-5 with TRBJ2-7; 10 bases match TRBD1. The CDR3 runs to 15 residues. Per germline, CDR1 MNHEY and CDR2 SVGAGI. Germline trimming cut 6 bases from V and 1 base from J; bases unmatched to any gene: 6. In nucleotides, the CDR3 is TGTGCCAGCAGGGGGACAGGGGCTGGTTCCTACGAGCAGTACTTC. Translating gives CASRGTGAGSYEQYF.

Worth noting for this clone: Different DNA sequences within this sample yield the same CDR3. DNA of the CDR3: TGTGCCAGTAGTATAGATCGGGGCAATCAGCCCCAGCATTTT. Residues: CASSIDRGNQPQHF. The rearrangement links TRBV19 to TRBJ1-5, with unresolved D. Germline V gene data show CDR1 as LNHDA and CDR2 as SQIVND (reference sequence). The ends were cut back, 0 bases at V and 2 bases at J, with 5 bases in the middle. The CDR3 covers 14 residues.

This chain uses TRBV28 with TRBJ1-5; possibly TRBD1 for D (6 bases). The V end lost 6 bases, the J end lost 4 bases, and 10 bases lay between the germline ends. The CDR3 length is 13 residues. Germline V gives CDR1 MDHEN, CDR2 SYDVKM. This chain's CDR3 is CASRSGTNQPQHF. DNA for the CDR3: TGTGCCAGCAGGTCCGGGACAAATCAGCCCCAGCATTTT. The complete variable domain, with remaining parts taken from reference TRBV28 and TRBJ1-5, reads DVKVTQSSRYLVKRTGEKVFLECVQDMDHENMFWYRQDPGLGLRLIYFSYDVKMKEKGDIPEGYSVSREKKERFSLILESASTNQTSMYLCASRSGTNQPQHFGDGTRLSIL.

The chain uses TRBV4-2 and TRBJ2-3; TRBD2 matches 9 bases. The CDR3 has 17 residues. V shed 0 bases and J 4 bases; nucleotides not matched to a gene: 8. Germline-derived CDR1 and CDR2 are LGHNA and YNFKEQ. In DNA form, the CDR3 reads TGTGCCAGCAGCCAAGATCCCCGCGGGGGGGCATCAGATACGCAGTATTTT. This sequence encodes CASSQDPRGGASDTQYF.

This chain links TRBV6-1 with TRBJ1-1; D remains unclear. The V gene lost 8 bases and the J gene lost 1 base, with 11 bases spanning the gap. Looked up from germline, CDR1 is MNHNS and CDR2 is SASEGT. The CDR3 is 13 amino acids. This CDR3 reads CASYISGNTEAFF. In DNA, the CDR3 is TGTGCCAGCTATATCTCGGGGAACACTGAAGCTTTCTTT.

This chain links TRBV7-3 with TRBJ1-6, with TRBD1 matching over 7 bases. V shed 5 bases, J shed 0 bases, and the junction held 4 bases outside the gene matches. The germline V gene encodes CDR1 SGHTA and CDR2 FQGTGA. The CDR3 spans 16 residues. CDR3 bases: TGTGCCAGCAGCCCTCGGACAGGCTCCTATAATTCACCCCTCCACTTT. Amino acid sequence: CASSPRTGSYNSPLHF.

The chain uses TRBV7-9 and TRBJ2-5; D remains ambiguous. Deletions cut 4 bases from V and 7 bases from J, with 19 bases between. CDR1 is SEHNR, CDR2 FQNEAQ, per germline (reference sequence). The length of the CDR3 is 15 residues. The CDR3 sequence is CASSSLDTRAGTQYF. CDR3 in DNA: TGTGCCAGCAGCTCCCTCGATACGCGAGCTGGGACCCAGTACTTC.

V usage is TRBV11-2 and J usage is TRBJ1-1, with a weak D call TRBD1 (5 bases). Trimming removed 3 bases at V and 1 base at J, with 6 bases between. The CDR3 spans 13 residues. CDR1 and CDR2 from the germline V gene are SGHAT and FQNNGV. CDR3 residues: CASSLGRNTEAFF. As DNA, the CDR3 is TGTGCCAGCAGCTTGGGGCGGAACACTGAAGCTTTCTTT.

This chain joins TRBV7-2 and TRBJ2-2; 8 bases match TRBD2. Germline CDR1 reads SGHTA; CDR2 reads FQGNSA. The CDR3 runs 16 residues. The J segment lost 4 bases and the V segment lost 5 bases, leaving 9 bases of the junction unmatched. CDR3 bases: TGTGCCAGCAGCCCGGGAGGGGGGGCGTCCACCGGGGAGCTGTTTTTT. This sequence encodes CASSPGGGASTGELFF.

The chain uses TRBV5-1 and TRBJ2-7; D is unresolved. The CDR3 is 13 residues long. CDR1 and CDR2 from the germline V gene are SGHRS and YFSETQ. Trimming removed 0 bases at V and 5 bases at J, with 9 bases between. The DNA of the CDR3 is TGCGCCAGCAGCTTGGTAGCTCGGGACGAGCAGTACTTC. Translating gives CASSLVARDEQYF.

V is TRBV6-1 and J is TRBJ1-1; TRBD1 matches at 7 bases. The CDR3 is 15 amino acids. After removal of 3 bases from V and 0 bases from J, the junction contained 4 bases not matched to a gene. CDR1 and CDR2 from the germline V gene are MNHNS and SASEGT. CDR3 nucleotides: TGTGCCAGCAGTGACAGGGGGGTGATGAACACTGAAGCTTTCTTT. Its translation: CASSDRGVMNTEAFF.

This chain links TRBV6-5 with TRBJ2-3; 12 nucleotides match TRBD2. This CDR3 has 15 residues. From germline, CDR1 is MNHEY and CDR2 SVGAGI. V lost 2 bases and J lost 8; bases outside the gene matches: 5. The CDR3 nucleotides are TGTGCCAGCAGTTACGCTAGCGGGGGGGCTGGTACGCAGTATTTT. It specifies CASSYASGGAGTQYF.